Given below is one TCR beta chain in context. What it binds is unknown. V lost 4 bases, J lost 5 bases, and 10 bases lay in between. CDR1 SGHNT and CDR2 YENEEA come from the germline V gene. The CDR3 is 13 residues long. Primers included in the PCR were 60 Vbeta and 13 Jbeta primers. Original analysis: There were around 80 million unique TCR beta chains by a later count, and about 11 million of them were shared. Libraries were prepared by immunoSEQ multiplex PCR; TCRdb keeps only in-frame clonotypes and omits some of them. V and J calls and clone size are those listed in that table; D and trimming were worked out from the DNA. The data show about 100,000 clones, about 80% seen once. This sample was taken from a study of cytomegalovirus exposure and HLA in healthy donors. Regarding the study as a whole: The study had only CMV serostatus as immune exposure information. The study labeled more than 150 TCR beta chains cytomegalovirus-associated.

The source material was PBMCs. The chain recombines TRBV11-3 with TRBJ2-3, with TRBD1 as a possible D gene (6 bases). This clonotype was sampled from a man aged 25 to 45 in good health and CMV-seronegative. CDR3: CASSSSGVDTQYF. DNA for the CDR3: TGTGCCAGCAGCTCCTCAGGGGTAGATACGCAGTATTTT.